This entry features one TCR beta chain sequence. No antigen is known for it. The sample belongs to a study of post-analysis software for immune sequencing data. Unique molecular identifiers tagged the TCR beta cDNA libraries. TCRdb re-analysed the PCR reads in MiXCR, keeping a single row per CDR3 protein. The sample gives about 820,000 distinct CDR3 sequences, approximately 57% of which show up once; under 6% is in the top ten. Study-wide results and limits: Co-batched samples clustered tightly together by F measure. Controls showed lower frequencies than patients for five TRBV segments, and TRBV5-6, TRBV5-1 and TRBV20-1 were among these.

In germline, CDR1 is DFQATT, CDR2 SNEGSKA (reference sequence). This CDR3 has 17 residues. The origin of this receptor is a girl under 18 with multiple sclerosis. Sequenced input: blood. This chain joins TRBV20-1 and TRBJ2-7; 10 bases line up with TRBD1. The J call may be mistaken, given a closer DNA end match to TRBJ2-4. The CDR3 protein is CSARDDRGRSGRNIQYF. The CDR3 region has the DNA TGCAGTGCTAGGGATGACAGGGGGCGCTCTGGGAGGAACATTCAGTACTTC.